The next 25 T cell receptor beta chains were all read from a single sample in a study of blood T cell repertoires in COVID-19. TCRdb's copy holds only in-frame clones and misses some; the assay was immunoSEQ multiplex PCR. The table has about 300,000 clones, about 90% seen once. Sequenced material: peripheral blood. These receptors all come from a woman under 40 with COVID-19, enrolled during active disease.

The chain uses TRBV12-3 or TRBV12-4 and TRBJ1-6, with 8 bases that match TRBD1. The V gene end was trimmed by 8 bases and the J gene end by 7 bases; junction bases not matched to a gene: 4. This CDR3 has 13 residues. This chain's CDR3 is CASSGGGNSPLHF. CDR3 nucleotides: TGTGCCAGCTCAGGGGGCGGGAATTCACCCCTCCACTTT.

The V and J genes are TRBV7-2 and TRBJ1-4; TRBD1 is a possible D gene (5 bases). In germline, CDR1 is SGHTA, CDR2 FQGNSA. This CDR3 region has 14 residues. Trimming removed 0 bases at V and 8 bases at J, with 10 bases between. The CDR3 region is CASSLAGGREKLFF. DNA of the CDR3: TGTGCCAGCAGCTTAGCGGGGGGACGGGAAAAACTGTTTTTT.

CDR3 coding DNA: TGCAGCGTTAATGGACAGGGGAACACTGAAGCTTTCTTT. Translation: CSVNGQGNTEAFF. V is TRBV29-1 and J is TRBJ1-1; 8 bases agree with TRBD1. Germline CDR1 is SQVTM and CDR2 is ANQGSEA. This CDR3 region has 13 residues. The J segment lost 1 base and the V segment lost 5 bases, leaving 3 bases of the junction unmatched.

J is TRBJ1-1 and V is TRBV6-2 or TRBV6-3, with D uncertain. Germline V gene lookup returns CDR1 MNHEY and CDR2 SVGEGT. V was cut by 2 bases and J by 5 bases, with 18 bases left in between. The CDR3 has 16 residues. The CDR3, as DNA: TGTGCCAGCAGTTACCCACTAGGACGGGGAGAAACTGAAGCTTTCTTT. Its translation: CASSYPLGRGETEAFF.

This rearrangement joins TRBV11-3 to TRBJ2-1, with 11 bases identical to TRBD2. CDR1 and CDR2 (germline): SGHNT, YENEEA. The J segment lost 7 bases and the V segment lost 5 bases, leaving 10 bases of the junction unmatched. The CDR3 runs to 16 residues. CDR3 DNA: TGTGCCAGCAGCCCCGCCCCTAGCGGGGGGCTTAATGAGCAGTTCTTC. This translates into CASSPAPSGGLNEQFF.

The rearrangement joins TRBV3-1 (or the pseudogene TRBV3-2) to TRBJ2-5; 12 bases agree with TRBD2. Germline V gives CDR1 LGHDT, CDR2 YNNKEL (reference sequence). The CDR3 is 17 residues long. V shed 2 bases and J 4 bases; nucleotides not matched to a gene: 8. This chain's CDR3 is CASSQSSGGAWAETQYF. The CDR3 DNA is TGTGCCAGCAGCCAATCTAGCGGGGGGGCCTGGGCAGAGACCCAGTACTTC.

This chain uses TRBV3-1 (or the pseudogene TRBV3-2) with TRBJ2-3, with D unresolved. The V end was cut by 0 bases, the J end by 2 bases, with 6 bases between. The CDR3 is 14 amino acids. The V gene's germline CDR1 is LGHDT and CDR2 YNNKEL (reference sequence). The CDR3 DNA sequence: TGTGCCAGCAGCCAAGATTCCTACACAGATACGCAGTATTTT. Translated, it gives CASSQDSYTDTQYF.

V gene TRBV27 combines with J gene TRBJ2-4, with a weak D call TRBD2 (5 bases). CDR1 MNHEY and CDR2 SMNVEV come from the germline V gene (reference sequence). The CDR3 contains 15 residues. V lost 3 bases and J lost 0, with 9 bases in between. For the CDR3, the DNA is TGTGCCAGCAGTTTCCGAGGGATAGCCAAAAACATTCAGTACTTC. Amino acid sequence: CASSFRGIAKNIQYF.

The chain employs TRBV2 and TRBJ1-1, with a tentative D call TRBD1 (5 bases). Germline-derived CDR1 and CDR2 are SNHLY and FYNNEI. CDR3 length: 14 amino acids. The CDR3 here is CAAPARGMNTEAFF. The CDR3 DNA follows: TGTGCAGCCCCGGCCCGGGGGATGAACACTGAAGCTTTCTTT.

This clone was detected a few times. The DNA for the CDR3 is TGTGCCAGCAGCCAAATCTCAGTGAACACTGAAGCTTTCTTT. This translates into CASSQISVNTEAFF. The gene calls are TRBV4-2 and TRBJ1-1; D ambiguous. The germline V and J ends were trimmed by 2 bases and 0 bases, with 7 bases remaining between them. The CDR3 has 14 residues. Germline values: CDR1 LGHNA, CDR2 YNFKEQ.

CDR3 loop: CASSKTRGLSGYTF. CDR3 in DNA: TGTGCCAGCAGTAAAACCAGGGGGCTCAGTGGCTACACCTTC. The chain uses TRBV28 and TRBJ1-2; 8 bases map to TRBD1. J was trimmed by 7 bases and V by 5 bases; bases with no gene match: 9. CDR3 length equals 14 residues. Germline V lookup: CDR1 MDHEN, CDR2 SYDVKM.

The chain is built from TRBV4-3 and TRBJ2-3, with a possible D match to TRBD2 (7 bases). There are 16 residues in the CDR3. V was shortened by 0 bases and J by 0 bases, with 10 bases between the two germline ends. The germline gives CDR1 LGHNA, CDR2 YSLEER. DNA for the CDR3: TGCGCCAGCAGCCAAGAGACGGGGGGCAGCACAGATACGCAGTATTTT. Translating it yields CASSQETGGSTDTQYF.

The rearrangement links TRBV7-7 to TRBJ2-2, with 9 bases matching TRBD1. The J segment lost 5 bases and the V segment lost 6 bases, leaving 13 bases of the junction unmatched. This CDR3 region has 17 residues. Germline assignment: CDR1 SSHAT and CDR2 FNYEAQ (reference sequence). CDR3 loop: CASSSPPGQGLTGELFF. The CDR3, as DNA: TGTGCCAGCAGTTCGCCCCCGGGACAGGGTTTAACCGGGGAGCTGTTTTTT.

The chain couples TRBV4-2 to TRBJ1-1, with 8 nucleotides matching TRBD1. The CDR3 runs to 16 residues. V shed 0 bases, J shed 4 bases, and the junction held 7 bases outside the gene matches. Germline loops: CDR1 LGHNA, CDR2 YNFKEQ. The CDR3 sequence: CASSQEGAGGFTEAFF. The CDR3 DNA is TGTGCCAGCAGCCAAGAAGGCGCAGGGGGCTTCACTGAAGCTTTCTTT.

This clone came up a few times. The rearrangement uses TRBV4-2 and TRBJ1-1; no clear D gene. There are 13 residues in the CDR3. The V gene lost 0 bases and the J gene lost 7 bases, with 9 bases spanning the gap. CDR1 LGHNA and CDR2 YNFKEQ come from the germline V gene. The DNA for the CDR3 is TGTGCCAGCAGCCAAGATGGTCAGGATGAAGCTTTCTTT. Translating it yields CASSQDGQDEAFF.

This clone was found once. The chain has TRBV5-6 and TRBJ1-2; TRBD1 aligns across 9 bases. This CDR3 spans 17 amino acids. The germline V gene encodes CDR1 SGHDT and CDR2 YYEEEE. J gave up 5 bases and V 1 base, and 12 bases lay outside the gene matches. The CDR3 nucleotides are TGTGCCAGCAGCTTGATTAGACGGACAGGGGTTTATTATGGCTACACCTTC. Its protein is CASSLIRRTGVYYGYTF.

V usage is TRBV2 and J usage is TRBJ1-6, with D unclear. V lost 6 bases, J lost 0 bases, and 9 bases lay in between. The CDR3 is 15 residues long. Germline V gene sequence: CDR1 SNHLY, CDR2 FYNNEI. The chain's CDR3 is CASRPQSSYNSPLHF. In nucleotides, the CDR3 is TGTGCCAGCAGGCCACAAAGCTCCTATAATTCACCCCTCCACTTT.

The V call is TRBV4-1, the J call TRBJ1-2, with D possibly matching TRBD1 (6 bases). Trimming cost V 1 base and J 3 bases, with 9 bases left between them. Per the germline V gene, CDR1 is MGHRA and CDR2 is YSYEKL. The CDR3 length is 14 residues. The chain's CDR3 is CASSQGAGDYGYTF. CDR3 nucleotide sequence: TGCGCCAGCAGCCAAGGGGCAGGGGACTATGGCTACACCTTC.

The chain joins TRBV19 to TRBJ1-3; the D is unclear. CDR1 and CDR2 (germline): LNHDA, SQIVND (reference sequence). The CDR3 length is 15 residues. V lost 5 bases and J 0 bases, leaving 11 bases between the germline ends. The CDR3 loop is CASSPGGSSGNTIYF. The CDR3, as DNA: TGTGCCAGTAGTCCAGGTGGATCCTCTGGAAACACCATATATTTT.

The chain recombines TRBV5-1 with TRBJ1-1; possibly TRBD1 for D (5 bases). Trimming pared 1 base from V and 1 base from J, leaving 17 bases between. Germline V gene sequence: CDR1 SGHRS, CDR2 YFSETQ. The CDR3 has 17 residues. This CDR3 reads CASSLLQAGTANTEAFF. CDR3 sequence (DNA): TGCGCCAGCAGCTTGTTGCAAGCGGGGACGGCGAACACTGAAGCTTTCTTT.

This chain links TRBV29-1 with TRBJ1-4, with a tentative D call TRBD1 (5 bases). In germline, CDR1 is SQVTM, CDR2 ANQGSEA. The CDR3 spans 11 residues. Trimming took off 7 bases at V and 7 bases at J, with 10 bases between the two ends. In DNA, the CDR3 is TGCAGCGCGGGAAGGGGTGAAAAACTGTTTTTT. Protein sequence: CSAGRGEKLFF.

V usage is TRBV5-1 and J usage is TRBJ1-2; tentatively, D is TRBD1 (5 bases). The CDR3 runs to 12 residues. Trimming stripped 5 bases from V and 0 bases from J, with 5 bases between. Germline V CDR1 and CDR2: SGHRS, YFSETQ. DNA for the CDR3: TGCGCCAGCAGAGGGGCTAACTATGGCTACACCTTC. It codes for CASRGANYGYTF.

The rearrangement uses TRBV6-5 and TRBJ2-5, with 9 bases aligning to TRBD1. The CDR3 sequence is 15 residues long. Per germline, CDR1 MNHEY and CDR2 SVGAGI. V lost 7 bases, J lost 4 bases, and 10 bases stayed unmatched. CDR3 protein: CASTMGTGSSETQYF. The CDR3 DNA is TGTGCCAGCACTATGGGGACAGGGTCATCAGAGACCCAGTACTTC.

The chain employs TRBV7-9 and TRBJ1-6; 8 nucleotides line up with TRBD1. The CDR3 loop spans 15 amino acids. The germline V gene encodes CDR1 SEHNR and CDR2 FQNEAQ (reference sequence). The V and J ends lost 3 bases and 7 bases, in that order; junction bases with no gene match: 5. The CDR3 bases are TGTGCCAGCAGCTTCGCCGACAGGGGAAATTCACCCCTCCACTTT. It specifies CASSFADRGNSPLHF.

This sequence joins TRBV10-3 and TRBJ2-7; D remains ambiguous. Germline loops: CDR1 ENHRY, CDR2 SYGVKD. The CDR3 covers 15 residues. Trimming removed 4 bases at V and 2 bases at J, with 15 bases between. CDR3 loop: CAISGDGKTPYEQYF. The CDR3 coding sequence is TGTGCCATCAGTGGAGACGGCAAGACACCCTACGAGCAGTACTTC.